Below are 28 T cell receptor beta chains sequenced from a single sample in a study of CD8 T cells in ankylosing spondylitis. TCRdb reprocessed the 5' RACE reads via MiXCR and lists one record per CDR3 protein. This table holds 200,000 to 300,000 distinct CDR3 sequences, roughly a tenth found once. What was sequenced was blood, either unsorted or a sorted T cell fraction (not recorded which). Every receptor here comes from a male donor with ankylosing spondylitis or in good health (not recorded which).

Note on this clonotype: A much larger clone differs by one base, so this may be a read error. The chain combines TRBV3-1 with TRBJ1-3, with D hard to call. Germline V gene data show CDR1 as LGHDT and CDR2 as YNNKEL (reference sequence). V shed 3 bases and J shed 4 bases, with 4 bases lying between them. The CDR3 extends over 12 amino acids. The CDR3 nucleotides read TGTGCCAGCAGCCATTGGGGAAACACCATATATTTT. Translation: CASSHWGNTIYF.

The rearrangement links TRBV19 to TRBJ1-1, with D possibly being TRBD1 (5 bases). Germline V CDR1 and CDR2: LNHDA, SQIVND (reference sequence). This CDR3 region has 13 residues. Trimming took 3 bases from V and 0 from J, leaving 5 bases between them. The DNA for the CDR3 is TGTGCCAGTAGTATGGGGCTGAACACTGAAGCTTTCTTT. It codes for CASSMGLNTEAFF.

The sample holds many counts of this clonotype. The rearrangement links TRBV24-1 to TRBJ1-2; D is uncertain. Germline CDR1 and CDR2: KGHDR and SFDVKD. The CDR3 length is 11 residues. V was shortened by 7 bases and J by 2 bases, with 4 bases between the two germline ends. For the CDR3, the DNA is TGTGCCACCAGGCAGAACTATGGCTACACCTTC. It translates to CATRQNYGYTF.

This clonotype has ten or more counts. The gene calls are TRBV20-1 and TRBJ1-2; 12 nucleotides align to TRBD1. The CDR3 runs 14 residues. J was trimmed by 8 bases and V by 4 bases; bases with no gene match: 8. From germline, CDR1 is DFQATT and CDR2 SNEGSKA (reference sequence). This chain's CDR3 is CSAIGTGGAEGYTF. In DNA, the CDR3 is TGCAGTGCTATCGGGACAGGGGGCGCGGAGGGCTACACCTTC.

This clonotype was picked up many times. The chain combines TRBV10-3 with TRBJ1-1; D uncertain. The CDR3 is made up of 13 amino acids. Germline CDR1 reads ENHRY; CDR2 reads SYGVKD. With 4 bases removed from V and 4 bases from J, the gap between germline ends came to 10 bases. CDR3 DNA sequence: TGTGCCATCAGTGTAAGGGTGGGCACTGAAGCTTTCTTT. This gives the protein CAISVRVGTEAFF.

The sample holds many counts of this clonotype. The V and J genes are TRBV10-3 and TRBJ1-1; D is possibly TRBD1 (6 bases). This CDR3 comprises 14 residues. Looked up from germline, CDR1 is ENHRY and CDR2 is SYGVKD. V lost 4 bases to trimming and J lost 1 base, with 10 bases between them. The CDR3 DNA sequence: TGTGCCATCAGTGGACAGGTCGCGAACACTGAAGCTTTCTTT. Protein sequence: CAISGQVANTEAFF.

At least ten counts were recorded for this clonotype. The chain is built from TRBV12-3 or TRBV12-4 and TRBJ1-3; D not certain. The CDR3 covers 16 residues. The V end lost 2 bases, the J end lost 0 bases, and 11 bases lay between the germline ends. CDR3 loop: CASSLTRTVSGNTIYF. The CDR3 DNA sequence: TGTGCCAGCAGTTTAACCCGGACCGTCTCTGGAAACACCATATATTTT.

In this sample, this clonotype turned up many times. The gene calls are TRBV5-1 and TRBJ1-1; possibly TRBD1 for D (5 bases). With 0 bases removed from V and 1 base from J, the gap between germline ends came to 7 bases. The CDR3 sequence is 14 residues long. Germline CDR1 and CDR2: SGHRS and YFSETQ. The CDR3 region has the DNA TGCGCCAGCAGCTTGGGGGACTCGAACACTGAAGCTTTCTTT. It translates to CASSLGDSNTEAFF.

This chain links TRBV11-2 with TRBJ2-3; 7 bases match TRBD2. This CDR3 has 16 amino acids. The ends lost 5 bases at V and 3 bases at J; junction bases unmatched: 11. CDR1 and CDR2 from the germline V gene are SGHAT and FQNNGV. The CDR3 reads CASSARGSSGTDTQYF. CDR3 bases: TGTGCCAGCAGCGCGCGAGGGAGTAGCGGGACAGATACGCAGTATTTT. The entire variable domain, with the rest obtained from reference TRBV11-2 and TRBJ2-3, is as follows: EAGVAQSPRYKIIEKRQSVAFWCNPISGHATLYWYQQILGQGPKLLIQFQNNGVVDDSQLPKDRFSAERLKGVDSTLKIQPAKLEDSAVYLCASSARGSSGTDTQYFGPGTRLTVL.

This clonotype was observed many times. This chain links TRBV3-1 with TRBJ1-1; D not resolved. The germline V and J ends were trimmed by 4 bases and 4 bases, with 13 bases remaining between them. The CDR3 sequence is 14 residues long. Germline CDR1 and CDR2: LGHDT and YNNKEL (reference sequence). The CDR3 sequence: CASSPTVSATEAFF. Written as DNA, the CDR3 is TGTGCCAGCAGCCCCACGGTGTCGGCCACTGAAGCTTTCTTT.

This clonotype occurred many times. This chain links TRBV7-9 with TRBJ1-1; D is uncertain. V lost 0 bases to trimming and J lost 9 bases, with 11 bases between them. From germline, CDR1 is SEHNR and CDR2 FQNEAQ (reference sequence). This CDR3 is built from 13 residues. This CDR3 reads CASSLAVVQKAFF. DNA of the CDR3: TGTGCCAGCAGCTTAGCGGTTGTGCAGAAAGCTTTCTTT.

This chain uses TRBV4-1 with TRBJ1-1; 7 bases line up with TRBD1. This CDR3 contains 16 residues. V lost 0 bases, J lost 11 bases, and 15 bases stayed unmatched. Germline CDR1 and CDR2: MGHRA and YSYEKL. This chain's CDR3 is CASSQDASVDRVDAFF. CDR3 coding DNA: TGCGCCAGCAGCCAAGATGCCTCCGTCGACAGGGTGGACGCTTTCTTT.

In this sample, this clonotype turned up many times. The chain carries TRBV7-2 and TRBJ1-3; D is undetermined. CDR1 and CDR2 from the germline V gene are SGHTA and FQGNSA. Trimming removed 3 bases from V and 1 base from J, with 10 bases in between. The CDR3 contains 15 residues. The CDR3 sequence is CASSFTAGSGNTIYF. In DNA form, the CDR3 reads TGTGCCAGCAGCTTCACGGCGGGGTCTGGAAACACCATATATTTT.

This clonotype was recorded many times. The chain joins TRBV5-1 to TRBJ2-5; 8 bases line up with TRBD2. The CDR3 runs 14 residues. V lost 5 bases and J lost 0; bases outside the gene matches: 3. Germline lookup yields CDR1 SGHRS and CDR2 YFSETQ. CDR3 bases: TGCGCCAGCAGTGTAGCGGGATACCAAGAGACCCAGTACTTC. It specifies CASSVAGYQETQYF.

At least ten counts were recorded for this clonotype. The chain recombines TRBV7-2 with TRBJ2-3, with no clear D. Germline V gene lookup returns CDR1 SGHTA and CDR2 FQGNSA. V was trimmed by 5 bases and J by 3 bases, leaving 15 bases between them. The CDR3 sequence is 15 residues long. The CDR3 DNA follows: TGTGCCAGCAGCCCAACCCTCAAAGATACAGATACGCAGTATTTT. This translates into CASSPTLKDTDTQYF.

This clonotype was recorded at least ten times. J is TRBJ2-4 and V is TRBV20-1; TRBD2 is a possible D gene (6 bases). Trimming stripped 0 bases from V and 1 base from J, with 10 bases between. CDR3 length equals 15 residues. Germline V CDR1 and CDR2: DFQATT, SNEGSKA (reference sequence). In nucleotides, the CDR3 is TGCAGTGCTAGAGAGGAGGGGTGGGCCAAAAACATTCAGTACTTC. Amino acid sequence: CSAREEGWAKNIQYF.

This clonotype came up many times. V usage is TRBV11-2 and J usage is TRBJ2-7, with D possibly TRBD2 on 6 matching bases. Trimming cost V 3 bases and J 10 bases, with 22 bases left between them. CDR3 length equals 15 residues. Germline loops: CDR1 SGHAT, CDR2 FQNNGV. CDR3 DNA sequence: TGTGCCAGCAGCTTGGGTGGACGGGAGACCATCCACCAGTACTTC. This sequence encodes CASSLGGRETIHQYF.

The gene calls are TRBV3-1 and TRBJ2-4; the D is unclear. V was clipped by 3 bases and J by 0 bases, with 15 bases between them. CDR3 length equals 17 residues. Per the germline V gene, CDR1 is LGHDT and CDR2 is YNNKEL (reference sequence). The CDR3 loop is CASSQPEAALAKNIQYF. The CDR3 bases are TGTGCCAGCAGCCAGCCCGAGGCCGCCCTAGCCAAAAACATTCAGTACTTC.

This chain links TRBV5-1 with TRBJ2-6; TRBD1 is a possible D gene (7 bases). V lost 1 base and J lost 0, with 14 bases in between. Germline V gives CDR1 SGHRS, CDR2 YFSETQ. CDR3 length equals 18 residues. The CDR3 region is CASSLLPGGSSGANVLTF. Here the CDR3 DNA reads TGCGCCAGCAGCTTGCTTCCAGGGGGGAGCTCTGGGGCCAACGTCCTGACTTTC. Variable domain in full (rest from reference TRBV5-1 and TRBJ2-6): KAGVTQTPRYLIKTRGQQVTLSCSPISGHRSVSWYQQTPGQGLQFLFEYFSETQRNKGNFPGRFSGRQFSNSRSEMNVSTLELGDSALYLCASSLLPGGSSGANVLTFGAGSRLTVL.

There are many counts of this clonotype. This CDR3 reads CSTLEGRAGTDTQYF. In DNA form, the CDR3 reads TGCAGTACGTTAGAGGGGAGGGCCGGGACAGATACGCAGTATTTT. The chain has TRBV20-1 and TRBJ2-3; TRBD2 matches 7 bases. The CDR3 contains 15 residues. The V and J ends lost 8 bases and 3 bases, in that order; junction bases with no gene match: 14. Germline V CDR1 and CDR2: DFQATT, SNEGSKA (reference sequence).

In this sample, this clonotype turned up a few times. This chain uses TRBV7-2 with TRBJ2-2; a possible D gene is TRBD2 (6 bases). The CDR3 has 17 amino acids. Between the trimmed V and J ends, which lost 4 bases and 0 bases, there was a span of 15 bases. Germline CDR1 SGHTA, CDR2 FQGNSA. The DNA for the CDR3 is TGTGCCAGCAGCTGGACTTACACGGGGGCGAACACCGGGGAGCTGTTTTTT. Amino acids: CASSWTYTGANTGELFF. The entire variable domain, with the rest obtained from reference TRBV7-2 and TRBJ2-2, is as follows: GAGVSQSPSNKVTEKGKDVELRCDPISGHTALYWYRQSLGQGLEFLIYFQGNSAPDKSGLPSDRFSAERTGGSVSTLTIQRTQQEDSAVYLCASSWTYTGANTGELFFGEGSRLTVL.

This clonotype has just a few counts. The chain carries TRBV5-1 and TRBJ1-1, with a tentative D call TRBD1 (5 bases). The CDR3 runs 15 residues. Trimming took 5 bases from V and 0 from J, leaving 14 bases between them. Germline V gene lookup returns CDR1 SGHRS and CDR2 YFSETQ. The CDR3 DNA reads as TGCGCCAGCAGTCCGGACACGCCTTTGAACACTGAAGCTTTCTTT. Protein sequence: CASSPDTPLNTEAFF.

A few counts support this clonotype. The rearrangement links TRBV12-3 or TRBV12-4 to TRBJ1-2; 7 bases match TRBD1. With V trimmed by 4 bases and J by 4 bases, 6 bases remained unmatched. This CDR3 has 14 amino acids. The DNA of the CDR3 is TGTGCCAGCAGTTATCTTGACAGGGTCTATGGCTACACCTTC. It specifies CASSYLDRVYGYTF.

A few counts support this clonotype. The V and J genes are TRBV18 and TRBJ2-5; 9 bases match TRBD1. CDR3 length: 15 amino acids. The J segment lost 5 bases and the V segment lost 6 bases, leaving 10 bases of the junction unmatched. Germline values: CDR1 KGHSH, CDR2 LQKENI. CDR3 bases: TGTGCCAGCTCGCCGACAGGGGGAAACCTCGAGACCCAGTACTTC. Encoded protein: CASSPTGGNLETQYF.

CDR3 DNA sequence: TGTGCCAGCAGCCCAAGGACAGGGGGCTTACAAGAGACCCAGTACTTC. Amino acids: CASSPRTGGLQETQYF. The chain joins TRBV11-3 to TRBJ2-5; 11 nucleotides agree with TRBD1. The CDR3 consists of 16 residues. Germline CDR1 and CDR2: SGHNT and YENEEA. J gave up 2 bases and V 5 bases, and 7 bases lay outside the gene matches.

The V gene is TRBV6-5, the J gene TRBJ2-6; D gene ambiguous. Germline loops: CDR1 MNHEY, CDR2 SVGAGI. This CDR3 has 15 residues. V gave up 6 bases and J gave up 0 bases, with 9 bases separating them. The CDR3, as DNA: TGTGCCAGCAGATTCTCCGACTCTGGGGCCAACGTCCTGACTTTC. It yields the protein CASRFSDSGANVLTF.

This clonotype was picked up many times. V gene TRBV24-1 combines with J gene TRBJ2-2; D ambiguous. CDR3 length: 14 amino acids. CDR1 is KGHDR, CDR2 SFDVKD, per germline. Trimming removed 0 bases from V and 6 bases from J, with 7 bases in between. The CDR3 loop reads CATSDLGDPGELFF. CDR3 coding DNA: TGTGCCACCAGTGATTTGGGGGATCCCGGGGAGCTGTTTTTT.

This clonotype appeared many times. V is TRBV12-3 or TRBV12-4 and J is TRBJ2-7; TRBD1 is a possible D gene (6 bases). V was cut by 5 bases and J by 6 bases, with 11 bases left in between. CDR3 length: 12 amino acids. The CDR3 nucleotides read TGTGCCAGCAGTGTCACAGGGCGCGAGCAGTACTTC. As protein: CASSVTGREQYF.